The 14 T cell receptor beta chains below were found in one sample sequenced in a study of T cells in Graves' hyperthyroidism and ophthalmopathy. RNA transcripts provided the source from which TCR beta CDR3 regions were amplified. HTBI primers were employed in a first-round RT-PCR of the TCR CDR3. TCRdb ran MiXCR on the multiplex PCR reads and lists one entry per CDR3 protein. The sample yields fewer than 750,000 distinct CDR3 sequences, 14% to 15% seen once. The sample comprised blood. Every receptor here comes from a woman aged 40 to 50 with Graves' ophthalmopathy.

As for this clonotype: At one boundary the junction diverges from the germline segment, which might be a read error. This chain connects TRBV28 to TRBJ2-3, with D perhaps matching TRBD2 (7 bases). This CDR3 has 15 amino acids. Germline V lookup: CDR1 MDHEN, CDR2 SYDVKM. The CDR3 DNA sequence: TGTGCCAGCAGCCGCTGGGCGGGGGCCCCAGATACACAGTATTTT. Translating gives CASSRWAGAPDTQYF.

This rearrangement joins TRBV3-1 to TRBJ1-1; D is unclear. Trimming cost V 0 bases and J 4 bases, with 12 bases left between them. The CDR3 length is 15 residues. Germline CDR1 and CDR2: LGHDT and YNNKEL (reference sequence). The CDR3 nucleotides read TGTGCCAGCAGCCAAGATCCCAGTCCCTCCACTGAAGCTTTCTTT. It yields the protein CASSQDPSPSTEAFF.

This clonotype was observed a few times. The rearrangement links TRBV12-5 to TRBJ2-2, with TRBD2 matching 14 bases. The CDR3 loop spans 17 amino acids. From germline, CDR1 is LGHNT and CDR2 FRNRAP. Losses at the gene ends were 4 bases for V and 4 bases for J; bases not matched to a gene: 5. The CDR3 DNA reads TGTGCTAGTGGTTCGGGACTAGCGGGAGACATCACCGGGGAGCTGTTTTTT. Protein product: CASGSGLAGDITGELFF.

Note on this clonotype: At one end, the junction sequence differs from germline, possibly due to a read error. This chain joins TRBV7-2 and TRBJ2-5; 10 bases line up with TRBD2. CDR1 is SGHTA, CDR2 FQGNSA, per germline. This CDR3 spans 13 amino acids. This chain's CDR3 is CASNLAGGETQYF. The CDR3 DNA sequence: TGTGCCAGCAACTTAGCGGGAGGAGAGACCCAGTACTTC.

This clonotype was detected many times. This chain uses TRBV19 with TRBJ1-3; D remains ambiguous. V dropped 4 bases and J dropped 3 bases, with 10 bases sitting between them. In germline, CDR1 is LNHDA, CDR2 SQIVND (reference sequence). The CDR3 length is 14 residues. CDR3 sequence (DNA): TGTGCCAGTAGTAGGGAGCGGTTTGGAAACACCATATATTTT. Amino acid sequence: CASSRERFGNTIYF.

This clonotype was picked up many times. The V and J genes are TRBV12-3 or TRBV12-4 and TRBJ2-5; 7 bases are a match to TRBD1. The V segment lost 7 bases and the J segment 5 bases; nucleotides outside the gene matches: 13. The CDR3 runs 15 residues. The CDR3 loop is CASTYLPDRDETQYF. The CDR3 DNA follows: TGTGCCAGCACCTACCTCCCCGACAGGGATGAGACCCAGTACTTC.

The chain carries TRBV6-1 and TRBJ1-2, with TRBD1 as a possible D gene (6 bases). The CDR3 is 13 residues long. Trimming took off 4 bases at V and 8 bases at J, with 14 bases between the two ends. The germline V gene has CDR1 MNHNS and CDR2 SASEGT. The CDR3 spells CASSARQDGGYTF. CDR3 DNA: TGTGCCAGCAGTGCCCGACAGGACGGGGGCTACACCTTC.

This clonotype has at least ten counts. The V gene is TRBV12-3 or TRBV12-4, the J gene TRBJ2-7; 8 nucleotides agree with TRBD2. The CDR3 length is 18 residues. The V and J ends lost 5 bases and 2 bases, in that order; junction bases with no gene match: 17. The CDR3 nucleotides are TGTGCCAGCAGTCCAACGCTCGGGGCGGGAGGATCGACCTACGAGCAGTACTTC. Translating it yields CASSPTLGAGGSTYEQYF.

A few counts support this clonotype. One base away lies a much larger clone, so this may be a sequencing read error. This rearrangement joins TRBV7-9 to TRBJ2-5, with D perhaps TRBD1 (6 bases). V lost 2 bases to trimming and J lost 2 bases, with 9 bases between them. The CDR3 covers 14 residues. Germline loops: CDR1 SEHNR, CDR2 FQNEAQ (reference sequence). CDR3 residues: CASSLLDRQETQYF. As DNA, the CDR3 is TGTGCCAGCAGCTTATTGGACAGACAAGAGACCCAGTACTTC.

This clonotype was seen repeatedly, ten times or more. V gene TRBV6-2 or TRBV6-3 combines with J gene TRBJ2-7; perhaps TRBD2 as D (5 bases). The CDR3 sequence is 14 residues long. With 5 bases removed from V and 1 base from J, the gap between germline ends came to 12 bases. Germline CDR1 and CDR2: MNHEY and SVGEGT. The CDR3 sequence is CASSRPERSYEQYF. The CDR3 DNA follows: TGTGCCAGCAGTCGCCCTGAGCGGTCCTACGAGCAGTACTTC.

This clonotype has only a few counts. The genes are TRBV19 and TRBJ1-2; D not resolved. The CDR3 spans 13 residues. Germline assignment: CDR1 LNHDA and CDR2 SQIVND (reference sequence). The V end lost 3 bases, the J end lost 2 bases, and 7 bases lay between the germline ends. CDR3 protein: CASSITENYGYTF. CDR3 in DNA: TGTGCCAGTAGTATTACAGAGAACTATGGCTACACCTTC.

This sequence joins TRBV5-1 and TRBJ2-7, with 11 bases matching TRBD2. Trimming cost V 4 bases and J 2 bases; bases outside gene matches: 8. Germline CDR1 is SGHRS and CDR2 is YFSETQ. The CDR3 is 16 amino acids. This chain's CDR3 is CASSKTSGNVAYEQYF. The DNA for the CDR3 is TGCGCCAGCAGCAAGACTAGCGGGAACGTCGCCTACGAGCAGTACTTC.

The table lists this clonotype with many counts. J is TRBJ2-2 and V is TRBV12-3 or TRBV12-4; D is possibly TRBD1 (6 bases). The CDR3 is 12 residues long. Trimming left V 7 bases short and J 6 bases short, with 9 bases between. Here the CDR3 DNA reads TGTGCCAGCACCAACAGGGCCGGGGAGCTGTTTTTT. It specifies CASTNRAGELFF.

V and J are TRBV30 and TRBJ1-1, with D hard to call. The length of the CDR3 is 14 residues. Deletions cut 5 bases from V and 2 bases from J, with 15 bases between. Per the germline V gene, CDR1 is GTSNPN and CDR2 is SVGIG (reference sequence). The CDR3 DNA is TGTGCCTGGGTGTTATTGGACGGTAACACTGAAGCTTTCTTT. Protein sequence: CAWVLLDGNTEAFF.